The 20 T cell receptor beta chains reported below all come from one sample, sequenced in a study of T-cell memory formation after mild COVID-19. TCRdb redid the calling of the 5' RACE reads with MiXCR, one entry per CDR3 protein. The table shows some 410,000 distinct CDR3 sequences, with roughly a quarter occurring only once. Material: PBMCs or a T cell subset sorted from them (not recorded which). Receptors were obtained from an adult woman who had mild COVID-19 (a few samples of this study predate the infection). Cell type and time point are not known.

This clonotype has just a few counts. V gene TRBV5-1 combines with J gene TRBJ2-1; D assignment may be TRBD1 or TRBD2 (5 bases each). The CDR3 consists of 15 residues. In germline, CDR1 is SGHRS, CDR2 YFSETQ. V was clipped by 4 bases and J by 8 bases, with 19 bases between them. CDR3 sequence reads: CASSSTEGQVDEQFF. The CDR3, as DNA: TGCGCCAGCAGCAGTACCGAGGGGCAGGTCGATGAGCAGTTCTTC.

This clonotype was observed a handful of times. This rearrangement joins TRBV29-1 to TRBJ2-3; 8 nucleotides agree with TRBD1. V was clipped by 8 bases and J by 4 bases; unmatched bases: 11. CDR3 length: 14 residues. Germline CDR1 and CDR2: SQVTM and ANQGSEA. The CDR3 reads CSSKDRGRADTQYF. The CDR3 DNA reads TGCAGCTCTAAAGACAGGGGACGGGCAGATACGCAGTATTTT.

The rearrangement links TRBV6-5 to TRBJ2-7; D remains ambiguous. Germline CDR1 and CDR2: MNHEY and SVGAGI. V gave up 6 bases and J gave up 7 bases, with 10 bases separating them. The CDR3 is 11 amino acids. The CDR3 sequence is CASSSPFEQYF. The CDR3 region has the DNA TGTGCCAGCAGCTCCCCTTTTGAGCAGTACTTC.

The V and J genes are TRBV18 and TRBJ2-7; the match to TRBD2 covers 10 bases. The CDR3 spans 14 residues. Germline V gene sequence: CDR1 KGHSH, CDR2 LQKENI. The junction had 2 bases not matched to a gene; V was cut back by 2 bases and J by 4 bases. The CDR3 protein is CASSPSTSGYEQYF. The CDR3 DNA reads as TGTGCCAGCTCACCATCGACTAGCGGGTACGAGCAGTACTTC.

This clonotype has more than one count but fewer than ten. The chain links TRBV6-2 or TRBV6-3 to TRBJ2-7; no reliable D call. Germline V gene lookup returns CDR1 MNHEY and CDR2 SVGEGT. V lost 6 bases, J lost 2 bases, and 14 bases lay in between. CDR3 length equals 14 residues. As DNA, the CDR3 is TGTGCCAGCAGGCGGTCGGACGGTCCCTACGAGCAGTACTTC. It codes for CASRRSDGPYEQYF.

The rearrangement links TRBV20-1 to TRBJ2-7, with TRBD2 matching over 12 bases. Germline V gene lookup returns CDR1 DFQATT and CDR2 SNEGSKA (reference sequence). V trimming: 0 bases; J trimming: 2 bases; junction bases outside the gene matches: 5. This CDR3 region has 16 residues. The CDR3 region is CSAREPSGRATYEQYF. The CDR3 DNA follows: TGCAGTGCTAGAGAACCTAGCGGGAGGGCGACCTACGAGCAGTACTTC.

To note about this clonotype: A much bigger clone sits one base away, suggesting this may be a read error. The V and J genes are TRBV15 and TRBJ2-7; D is uncertain. The CDR3 runs 14 residues. Germline values: CDR1 LNHNV, CDR2 YYDKDF (reference sequence). The ends were cut back, 0 bases at V and 3 bases at J, with 9 bases in the middle. The CDR3 sequence: CATSRDLCLYEQYF. The CDR3 nucleotides are TGTGCCACCAGCAGAGATCTGTGTCTCTACGAGCAGTACTTC.

The V and J genes are TRBV19 and TRBJ1-1; 8 nucleotides align to TRBD1. The trim removed 5 bases at V and 7 bases at J, leaving 6 bases unmatched. The CDR3 sequence is 13 residues long. In germline, CDR1 is LNHDA, CDR2 SQIVND (reference sequence). The CDR3 DNA follows: TGTGCCAGTAGTTCGCGACAGGGGATTGAAGCTTTCTTT. This gives the protein CASSSRQGIEAFF.

This clonotype was counted at least ten times. The rearrangement uses TRBV7-9 and TRBJ1-2; 10 bases are shared with TRBD1. The CDR3 has 14 residues. Trimming took 8 bases from V and 3 from J; bases not matched to a gene: 6. Per germline, CDR1 SEHNR and CDR2 FQNEAQ (reference sequence). CDR3 region: CASSRQGADYGYTF. The CDR3 DNA follows: TGTGCCAGCTCCCGACAGGGGGCGGACTATGGCTACACCTTC.

The chain links TRBV18 to TRBJ2-5; 10 bases match TRBD2. The V gene end was trimmed by 1 base and the J gene end by 4 bases; junction bases not matched to a gene: 9. Germline V gives CDR1 KGHSH, CDR2 LQKENI. The CDR3 totals 17 residues. CDR3 nucleotide sequence: TGTGCCAGCTCACCACGAACTAGCGGGGCAGGGGGAGAGACCCAGTACTTC. This translates into CASSPRTSGAGGETQYF.

The V call is TRBV5-1, the J call TRBJ2-7, with no clear D. Trimming left V 0 bases short and J 3 bases short, with 10 bases between. CDR1 is SGHRS and CDR2 is YFSETQ in the germline V gene. This CDR3 is built from 14 residues. The chain's CDR3 is CASSLGSYVYEQYF. CDR3 DNA: TGCGCCAGCAGCTTGGGAAGCTATGTCTACGAGCAGTACTTC.

A few counts support this clonotype. For the CDR3, the DNA is TGCGCCAGCAGCCAAGAACGGAGAGAGCAGTTCTTC. This sequence encodes CASSQERREQFF. The gene calls are TRBV4-1 and TRBJ2-1; D is undetermined. Trimming left V 0 bases short and J 10 bases short, with 7 bases between. There are 12 residues in the CDR3. Looked up from germline, CDR1 is MGHRA and CDR2 is YSYEKL.

This clonotype was seen once. The chain links TRBV2 to TRBJ2-3, with 7 bases identical to TRBD1. This CDR3 has 13 residues. The V gene end was trimmed by 8 bases and the J gene end by 2 bases; junction bases not matched to a gene: 4. Looked up from germline, CDR1 is SNHLY and CDR2 is FYNNEI. CDR3 region: CASLQGYTDTQYF. The CDR3 DNA follows: TGTGCCAGCCTACAGGGGTACACAGATACGCAGTATTTT.

The rearrangement uses TRBV20-1 and TRBJ2-1; TRBD2 matches 7 bases. Germline loops: CDR1 DFQATT, CDR2 SNEGSKA (reference sequence). The CDR3 loop spans 15 amino acids. V was clipped by 0 bases and J by 9 bases; unmatched bases: 11. In nucleotides, the CDR3 is TGCAGTGCTAGAGATGAGGGAGCGGGGCGAATTGAGCAGTTCTTC. This codes for CSARDEGAGRIEQFF.

This clonotype was observed many times. The CDR3 reads CASSVGTSGTDTQYF. In DNA, the CDR3 is TGTGCCAGCAGCGTCGGGACTAGCGGCACAGATACGCAGTATTTT. This chain joins TRBV7-9 and TRBJ2-3; 10 nucleotides line up with TRBD2. The germline V gene has CDR1 SEHNR and CDR2 FQNEAQ (reference sequence). The CDR3 is made up of 15 amino acids. Germline trimming cut 5 bases from V and 1 base from J; bases unmatched to any gene: 3.

The V call is TRBV2, the J call TRBJ2-4; D may be TRBD1 or TRBD2 (5 bases each). The CDR3 is made up of 11 amino acids. V was cut by 6 bases and J by 9 bases, with 9 bases left in between. Germline V gene data show CDR1 as SNHLY and CDR2 as FYNNEI. In DNA form, the CDR3 reads TGTGCCAGCAGGGGGGTGTCCATTCAGTACTTC. This translates into CASRGVSIQYF.

This clonotype occurred many times. V gene TRBV7-9 combines with J gene TRBJ1-6; D gene ambiguous. The V and J ends lost 5 bases and 2 bases respectively, with 13 bases between them. This CDR3 spans 16 amino acids. Per germline, CDR1 SEHNR and CDR2 FQNEAQ (reference sequence). The DNA of the CDR3 is TGTGCCAGCAGCGATGGAAACAAGCCCTATAATTCACCCCTCCACTTT. This encodes CASSDGNKPYNSPLHF.

The table lists this clonotype with a few counts. The J gene is TRBJ2-7, the V gene TRBV27, with a weak D call TRBD1 (6 bases). Per the germline V gene, CDR1 is MNHEY and CDR2 is SMNVEV (reference sequence). Trimming left V 5 bases short and J 6 bases short, with 17 bases between. The CDR3 sequence is 14 residues long. The CDR3 here is CASSPEGQYREQYF. In DNA form, the CDR3 reads TGTGCCAGCAGTCCGGAAGGACAGTACCGCGAGCAGTACTTC.

This clonotype occurred a few times. This sequence joins TRBV5-6 and TRBJ2-7; TRBD1 matches 9 bases. The CDR3 is 14 amino acids. Germline-derived CDR1 and CDR2 are SGHDT and YYEEEE. The V gene end was trimmed by 6 bases and the J gene end by 6 bases; junction bases not matched to a gene: 10. The CDR3 here is CASTYRGPRGEQYF. Here the CDR3 DNA reads TGTGCCAGCACCTACAGGGGGCCAAGGGGCGAGCAGTACTTC.

This clonotype has only a few counts. The J gene is TRBJ1-2, the V gene TRBV20-1, with TRBD1 identical over 9 bases. The CDR3 is made up of 16 amino acids. J was trimmed by 1 base and V by 7 bases; bases with no gene match: 13. Germline V lookup: CDR1 DFQATT, CDR2 SNEGSKA (reference sequence). CDR3 region: CSDVRTGASLNYGYTF. In DNA, the CDR3 is TGCAGTGACGTCCGGACAGGGGCCTCCCTTAACTATGGCTACACCTTC.